This T cell receptor beta chain appears in the sequencing data of a study of blood T cell repertoires in COVID-19. In the study overall: T cells, B-cell-depleted T cells, or PBMCs provided the cDNA or gDNA that served as material.

Repertoires were generated with immunoSEQ multiplex PCR, while TCRdb's copy carries only in-frame clones and drops some. Of about 150,000 clones listed, around 83% are singletons. What was sequenced was peripheral blood. This TCR was sampled from a woman in her sixties or seventies with COVID-19, enrolled during active disease.

The CDR3 sequence: CASSQDLGQRGNQPQHF. The CDR3 region has the DNA TGCGCCAGCAGCCAAGACTTAGGGCAGAGGGGGAATCAGCCCCAGCATTTT. The chain links TRBV4-1 to TRBJ1-5; a weak D match, TRBD1 (6 bases). The V and J ends lost 0 bases and 4 bases respectively, with 16 bases between them. Germline V CDR1 and CDR2: MGHRA, YSYEKL. CDR3 length: 17 residues.